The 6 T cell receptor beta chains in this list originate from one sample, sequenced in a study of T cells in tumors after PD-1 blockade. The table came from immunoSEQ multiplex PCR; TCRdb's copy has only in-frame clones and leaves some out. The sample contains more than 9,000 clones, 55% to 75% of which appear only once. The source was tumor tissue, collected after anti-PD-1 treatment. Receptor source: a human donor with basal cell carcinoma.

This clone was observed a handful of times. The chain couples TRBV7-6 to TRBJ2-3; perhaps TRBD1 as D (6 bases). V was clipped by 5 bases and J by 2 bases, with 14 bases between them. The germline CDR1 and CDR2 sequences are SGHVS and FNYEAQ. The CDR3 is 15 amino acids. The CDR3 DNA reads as TGTGCCAGCAGCCTTAGGGGGTCTTCCACAGATACGCAGTATTTT. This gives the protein CASSLRGSSTDTQYF. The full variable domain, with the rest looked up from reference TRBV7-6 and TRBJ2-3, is GAGVSQSPRYKVTKRGQDVALRCDPISGHVSLYWYRQALGQGPEFLTYFNYEAQQDKSGLPNDRFSAERPEGSISTLTIQRTEQRDSAMYRCASSLRGSSTDTQYFGPGTRLTVL.

The CDR3 is CASSLQSNSPLHF. In nucleotides, the CDR3 is TGTGCCAGCAGTTTACAGAGTAATTCACCCCTCCACTTT. The rearrangement joins TRBV12-3 or TRBV12-4 to TRBJ1-6; D is unclear. Between the trimmed V and J ends, which lost 2 bases and 6 bases, there was a span of 5 bases. The CDR3 length is 13 residues.

The CDR3 here is CASGGPYTDTQYF. The CDR3 DNA reads TGTGCCAGCGGGGGACCCTACACAGATACGCAGTATTTT. The gene calls are TRBV28 and TRBJ2-3; D possibly uses TRBD1 or TRBD2 (5 bases each). The CDR3 length is 13 residues. Per the germline V gene, CDR1 is MDHEN and CDR2 is SYDVKM. Trimming cost V 8 bases and J 2 bases, with 11 bases left between them. Supplemented by reference TRBV28 and TRBJ2-3, the full variable domain reads DVKVTQSSRYLVKRTGEKVFLECVQDMDHENMFWYRQDPGLGLRLIYFSYDVKMKEKGDIPEGYSVSREKKERFSLILESASTNQTSMYLCASGGPYTDTQYFGPGTRLTVL.

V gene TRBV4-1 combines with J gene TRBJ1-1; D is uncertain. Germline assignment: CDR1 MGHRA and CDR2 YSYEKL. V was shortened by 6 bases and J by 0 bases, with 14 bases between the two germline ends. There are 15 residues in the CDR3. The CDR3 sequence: CASRNRLGMNTEAFF. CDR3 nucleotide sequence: TGCGCCAGCAGGAATCGGCTAGGCATGAACACTGAAGCTTTCTTT.

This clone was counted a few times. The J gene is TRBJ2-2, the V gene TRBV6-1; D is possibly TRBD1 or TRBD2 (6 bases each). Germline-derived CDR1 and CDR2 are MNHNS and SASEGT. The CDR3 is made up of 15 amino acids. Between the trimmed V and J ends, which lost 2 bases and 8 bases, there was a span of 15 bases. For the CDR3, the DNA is TGTGCCAGCAGTGAAATCCGGGGGCCGGGTGGGGAGCTGTTTTTT. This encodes CASSEIRGPGGELFF.

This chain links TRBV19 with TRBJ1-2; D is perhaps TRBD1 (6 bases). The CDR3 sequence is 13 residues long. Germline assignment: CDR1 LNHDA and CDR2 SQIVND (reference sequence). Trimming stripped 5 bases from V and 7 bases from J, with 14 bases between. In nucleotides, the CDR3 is TGTGCCAGTAGTCCCACGGGGGGCGCTGGCTACACCTTC. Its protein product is CASSPTGGAGYTF.